The clone carrying this T cell receptor beta chain was picked up one time. What it binds is not known. This entry comes from a study of OX40 agonist ivuxolimab in advanced cancers. The overall study: The patients' treatment was ivuxolimab, an agonistic anti-OX40 (CD134) antibody. Head and neck, renal cell, melanoma or hepatocellular carcinoma were the cancers that dose-escalation patients had.

The CDR3 sequence is 14 residues long. CDR1 is MNHEY, CDR2 SMNVEV, per germline (reference sequence). Losses at the gene ends were 2 bases for V and 7 bases for J; bases not matched to a gene: 5. Measured with immunoSEQ multiplex PCR; TCRdb has only the in-frame clones, and not every one. The sample includes around 56,000 clones, around 89% of them seen just once. Regarding the study as a whole: More expanded clones were found, on average, in CD8+ than in CD4+ T cells. Partial responders at 0.1-3.0 mg/kg had among the lowest clonal expansion.

Sequencing was performed on CD4+ or CD8+ T cells sorted from blood, taken in a trial of the OX40 agonist ivuxolimab. This TCR was recovered from an adult with an advanced solid tumor such as melanoma, head and neck, liver or kidney cancer. The chain uses TRBV27 and TRBJ1-5; 7 bases fit TRBD1. In DNA, the CDR3 is TGTGCCAGCAGTTTACGCAGGGGGGGCCAGCCCCAGCATTTT. This sequence encodes CASSLRRGGQPQHF.